The next 29 T cell receptor beta chains were all read from a single sample in a study of regulatory T cells in long-lasting Graves disease. Building of the TCR beta libraries involved iRepertoire HTBI primers and Arm-PCR of CDR3 regions. TCRdb itself ran the multiplex PCR reads through MiXCR, one entry per CDR3 protein. This table holds some 300,000 distinct CDR3 sequences, approximately 20% found once. Described time point: persistent/refractory GD, antithyroid drugs over 5 years with positive TRAb. Preparation of the TCR library used RNA extracted from PBMCs. Sequencing used peripheral blood mononuclear cells (PBMCs), obtained when the disease was refractory, from a patient treated with antithyroid drugs. These receptors were obtained from a female donor with Graves disease.

The sample holds a few counts of this clonotype. This chain links TRBV6-1 with TRBJ2-4; 7 nucleotides agree with TRBD2. Germline V gene lookup returns CDR1 MNHNS and CDR2 SASEGT. Unmatched junction bases numbered 8, after V lost 6 bases and J lost 3 bases. This CDR3 spans 15 amino acids. CDR3 sequence (DNA): TGTGCCAGCAGAGCCTGGGGGGGAGACAAAAACATTCAGTACTTC. It translates to CASRAWGGDKNIQYF.

The chain combines TRBV29-1 with TRBJ2-7; 9 bases align to TRBD2. CDR3 length equals 13 residues. The V segment lost 0 bases and the J segment 8 bases; nucleotides outside the gene matches: 5. Germline lookup yields CDR1 SQVTM and CDR2 ANQGSEA. The CDR3 nucleotides are TGCAGCGTTGAAGATCGGCTAGCGGGAAAGCAGTACTTC. Protein: CSVEDRLAGKQYF.

This clonotype was seen ten or more times. The rearrangement uses TRBV12-3 or TRBV12-4 and TRBJ2-7, with TRBD2 matching over 8 bases. With 3 bases clipped from V and 1 base from J, the junction kept 8 bases outside the gene matches. The CDR3 totals 16 residues. This CDR3 is CASSLDASGHSYEQYF. The CDR3 DNA is TGTGCCAGCAGTTTGGATGCTAGCGGGCATTCCTACGAGCAGTACTTC.

This clonotype has more than one count but fewer than ten. The rearrangement links TRBV9 to TRBJ2-6; D ambiguous. Per germline, CDR1 SGDLS and CDR2 YYNGEE. The V and J ends lost 3 bases and 4 bases respectively, with 11 bases between them. The CDR3 extends over 15 amino acids. The CDR3 bases are TGTGCCAGCAGCGGATGGAAGACGGGGGCCAACGTCCTGACTTTC. This sequence encodes CASSGWKTGANVLTF.

In this sample, this clonotype turned up a few times. This chain uses TRBV20-1 with TRBJ1-5; a weak D match, TRBD1 (6 bases). The CDR3 extends over 13 amino acids. Germline lookup yields CDR1 DFQATT and CDR2 SNEGSKA (reference sequence). The V and J ends lost 5 bases and 3 bases respectively, with 11 bases between them. The DNA for the CDR3 is TGCAGTGCTCCGACAGGTCTCAATCAGCCCCAGCATTTT. Its protein is CSAPTGLNQPQHF.

The chain has TRBV2 and TRBJ1-5, with TRBD1 as a possible D gene (5 bases). Germline CDR1 and CDR2: SNHLY and FYNNEI. The CDR3 totals 14 residues. V was shortened by 4 bases and J by 3 bases, with 10 bases between the two germline ends. Written as DNA, the CDR3 is TGTGCCAGCAGTGGGCAGGGTGACAATCAGCCCCAGCATTTT. Residues: CASSGQGDNQPQHF. The entire variable domain, with the rest obtained from reference TRBV2 and TRBJ1-5, is as follows: EPEVTQTPSHQVTQMGQEVILRCVPISNHLYFYWYRQILGQKVEFLVSFYNNEISEKSEIFDDQFSVERPDGSNFTLKIRSTKLEDSAMYFCASSGQGDNQPQHFGDGTRLSIL.

The rearrangement links TRBV7-2 to TRBJ2-7, with TRBD1 matching over 10 bases. The CDR3 spans 15 residues. Germline assignment: CDR1 SGHTA and CDR2 FQGNSA. V dropped 1 base and J dropped 3; count of bases not matched to a gene: 3. Written as DNA, the CDR3 is TGTGCCAGCAGCTTAGTGACAGGGGGCGGCTACGAGCAGTACTTC. Protein product: CASSLVTGGGYEQYF.

In its sample, this clonotype was seen a few times. The chain carries TRBV5-1 and TRBJ1-4; a weak D match, TRBD1 (5 bases). V lost 4 bases and J 7 bases, leaving 17 bases between the germline ends. Germline CDR1 SGHRS, CDR2 YFSETQ. This CDR3 comprises 15 residues. CDR3 region: CASSNSGGFGEKLFF. The CDR3, as DNA: TGCGCCAGCAGCAACTCTGGGGGTTTTGGTGAAAAACTGTTTTTT.

The gene calls are TRBV12-3 or TRBV12-4 and TRBJ2-1, with 11 bases aligning to TRBD2. V lost 2 bases, J lost 7 bases, and 7 bases stayed unmatched. There are 16 residues in the CDR3. CDR3 sequence: CASSLPLAGVVNEQFF. The CDR3, as DNA: TGTGCCAGCAGTTTACCACTAGCGGGAGTGGTGAATGAGCAGTTCTTC.

This clonotype was seen a few times. The rearrangement joins TRBV11-1 to TRBJ1-1; TRBD1 matches 9 bases. V was pared by 5 bases and J by 5 bases, with 9 bases of the junction left unmatched. CDR1 and CDR2 (germline): SGHAT, FQDESV (reference sequence). The length of the CDR3 is 15 residues. The chain's CDR3 is CASSLWTGETTEAFF. The CDR3 region has the DNA TGTGCCAGCAGCCTTTGGACAGGGGAGACTACTGAAGCTTTCTTT.

This clonotype occurred a few times. The V call is TRBV20-1, the J call TRBJ2-2; maybe TRBD2 (6 bases). This CDR3 is 14 amino acids long. The ends were cut back, 1 base at V and 2 bases at J, with 8 bases in the middle. Germline-derived CDR1 and CDR2 are DFQATT and SNEGSKA (reference sequence). This chain's CDR3 is CSARAGLNTGELFF. CDR3 sequence (DNA): TGCAGTGCTAGAGCAGGACTAAACACCGGGGAGCTGTTTTTT.

In its sample, this clonotype was seen a few times. The CDR3 DNA reads as TGCGCCAGCAGCCAGGGGCCCACTGGGGCAACTAATGAAAAACTGTTTTTT. Translated: CASSQGPTGATNEKLFF. This chain uses TRBV4-1 with TRBJ1-4; weak D call: TRBD1 (5 bases). In germline, CDR1 is MGHRA, CDR2 YSYEKL. The ends were cut back, 3 bases at V and 0 bases at J, with 14 bases in the middle. The CDR3 is 17 residues long.

This clonotype was found many times. The genes are TRBV28 and TRBJ2-7; 13 bases align to TRBD2. Germline CDR1 MDHEN, CDR2 SYDVKM. The CDR3 totals 15 residues. Germline trimming cut 5 bases from V and 5 bases from J; bases unmatched to any gene: 6. The CDR3 coding sequence is TGTGCCAGCAGTCTCCCCACTAGCGGGAGGGACGAGCAGTACTTC. Its translation: CASSLPTSGRDEQYF.

This clonotype was detected ten times or more. J is TRBJ2-7 and V is TRBV30, with 9 bases that match TRBD2. CDR3 length equals 15 residues. The ends lost 3 bases at V and 0 bases at J; junction bases unmatched: 6. Germline V gene lookup returns CDR1 GTSNPN and CDR2 SVGIG (reference sequence). CDR3 sequence (DNA): TGTGCCTGGAGAGGACTAGCGCCTAACTCCTACGAGCAGTACTTC. It translates to CAWRGLAPNSYEQYF.

This clonotype came up many times. The chain joins TRBV11-2 to TRBJ2-5, with D possibly being TRBD2 (6 bases). The length of the CDR3 is 13 residues. With 7 bases removed from V and 3 bases from J, the gap between germline ends came to 12 bases. Germline V gene data show CDR1 as SGHAT and CDR2 as FQNNGV. In DNA form, the CDR3 reads TGTGCCAGCACCGGGACTTTTAAAGAGACCCAGTACTTC. This gives the protein CASTGTFKETQYF. The variable domain in full, with the rest retrieved from reference TRBV11-2 and TRBJ2-5, is EAGVAQSPRYKIIEKRQSVAFWCNPISGHATLYWYQQILGQGPKLLIQFQNNGVVDDSQLPKDRFSAERLKGVDSTLKIQPAKLEDSAVYLCASTGTFKETQYFGPGTRLLVL.

This clonotype was picked up many times. The chain couples TRBV7-9 to TRBJ2-7; 8 bases match TRBD1. Trimming at V came to 5 bases and at J to 5 bases, leaving 2 bases not matched to a gene. The V gene's germline CDR1 is SEHNR and CDR2 FQNEAQ (reference sequence). CDR3 size: 12 residues. The CDR3 nucleotides are TGTGCCAGCAGCCAACAGGGGGACGAGCAGTACTTC. This codes for CASSQQGDEQYF.

This clonotype was seen more than once but under ten times. The chain employs TRBV7-2 and TRBJ1-5; 7 positions agree with TRBD1. The CDR3 length is 14 residues. The V segment lost 2 bases and the J segment 7 bases; nucleotides outside the gene matches: 5. Germline CDR1 reads SGHTA; CDR2 reads FQGNSA. The CDR3 nucleotides are TGTGCCAGCAGCTTAATAGGGGGCAGCCAGCCCCAGCATTTT. Protein product: CASSLIGGSQPQHF.

The sample holds a few counts of this clonotype. The V and J genes are TRBV2 and TRBJ2-5, with 7 bases that match TRBD2. Germline V lookup: CDR1 SNHLY, CDR2 FYNNEI. The CDR3 sequence is 15 residues long. Trimming cost V 6 bases and J 5 bases; bases outside gene matches: 12. CDR3 sequence reads: CASRGWTSPLETQYF. CDR3 nucleotide sequence: TGTGCCAGCAGGGGTTGGACTAGTCCTTTGGAGACCCAGTACTTC.

The chain couples TRBV9 to TRBJ2-5, with D possibly being TRBD1 or TRBD2 (6 bases each). Germline V gene data show CDR1 as SGDLS and CDR2 as YYNGEE. CDR3 length equals 14 residues. V was shortened by 4 bases and J by 4 bases, with 14 bases between the two germline ends. This CDR3 reads CASSFGRGRETQYF. The CDR3 DNA reads as TGTGCCAGCAGCTTCGGACGGGGGCGAGAGACCCAGTACTTC.

A few counts support this clonotype. The chain employs TRBV12-3 or TRBV12-4 and TRBJ2-2, with 10 positions matching TRBD2. The CDR3 covers 18 residues. The trim removed 1 base at V and 4 bases at J, leaving 9 bases unmatched. CDR3 sequence reads: CASSLGALLAGVTGELFF. The CDR3 bases are TGTGCCAGCAGTTTAGGGGCCCTTCTAGCGGGAGTCACCGGGGAGCTGTTTTTT.

The chain couples TRBV6-5 to TRBJ2-7; 10 bases align to TRBD1. The germline CDR1 and CDR2 sequences are MNHEY and SVGAGI. The V segment lost 2 bases and the J segment 4 bases; nucleotides outside the gene matches: 8. The CDR3 runs to 16 residues. In DNA, the CDR3 is TGTGCCAGCAGTTACACAAGGACAGGGGGAAAATACGAGCAGTACTTC. Residues: CASSYTRTGGKYEQYF.

This clonotype came up many times. This sequence joins TRBV5-1 and TRBJ2-7, with TRBD2 matching over 8 bases. This CDR3 comprises 15 residues. Germline CDR1 reads SGHRS; CDR2 reads YFSETQ. V dropped 3 bases and J dropped 5; count of bases not matched to a gene: 10. The DNA of the CDR3 is TGCGCCAGCAGCTGGAGCGGGAGTGCGATTAACGAGCAGTACTTC. Translating it yields CASSWSGSAINEQYF.

This clonotype has a count of ten or more. The rearrangement joins TRBV20-1 to TRBJ1-1; TRBD1 might be the D (5 bases). Germline lookup yields CDR1 DFQATT and CDR2 SNEGSKA (reference sequence). The CDR3 spans 11 residues. The CDR3 is CRGGRNTEAFF. The CDR3 nucleotides read TGCAGGGGGGGACGGAACACTGAAGCTTTCTTT.

For this clonotype: This may come from a read error, since a much larger clone is one base off. The rearrangement links TRBV7-6 to TRBJ2-5, with 9 bases matching TRBD2. This CDR3 contains 14 residues. Germline V gives CDR1 SGHVS, CDR2 FNYEAQ. The CDR3 reads CASSSGLAEETQHF. The CDR3 nucleotides are TGTGCCAGCAGCTCGGGACTAGCAGAAGAGACCCAGCACTTC.

Ten or more counts support this clonotype. The rearrangement joins TRBV28 to TRBJ2-7; 9 bases are shared with TRBD1. The J segment lost 6 bases and the V segment lost 6 bases, leaving 6 bases of the junction unmatched. This CDR3 region has 13 residues. CDR1 and CDR2 from the germline V gene are MDHEN and SYDVKM. The CDR3 coding sequence is TGTGCCAGCAGGTCGGACAGGGGCCGCGAGCAGTACTTC. Translating gives CASRSDRGREQYF.

The genes are TRBV18 and TRBJ1-2; D might be TRBD1 (6 bases). V shed 2 bases and J shed 8 bases, with 18 bases lying between them. CDR3 length equals 15 residues. Germline V gene lookup returns CDR1 KGHSH and CDR2 LQKENI. In DNA form, the CDR3 reads TGTGCCAGCTCACCAGGCACAGGGTTGGGCTCGGGCTACACCTTC. Its translation is CASSPGTGLGSGYTF.

This clonotype has only a few counts. The V call is TRBV7-2, the J call TRBJ2-3; a possible D gene is TRBD1 (5 bases). Trimming removed 1 base at V and 0 bases at J, with 11 bases between. This CDR3 region has 16 residues. Germline V gene lookup returns CDR1 SGHTA and CDR2 FQGNSA. The DNA of the CDR3 is TGTGCCAGCAGCTTAGTAGGCACAGGTAGCACAGATACGCAGTATTTT. Translated, it gives CASSLVGTGSTDTQYF.

CDR3 DNA: TGTGCCAGCAGCAAGTCCAGCGGGAGGGCCGGGTGGAATGAGCAGTTCTTC. Its protein product is CASSKSSGRAGWNEQFF. The V gene is TRBV7-3, the J gene TRBJ2-1, with 10 bases lining up with TRBD2. Losses at the gene ends were 5 bases for V and 7 bases for J; bases not matched to a gene: 14. Germline V gives CDR1 SGHTA, CDR2 FQGTGA. The CDR3 length is 17 residues.

This clonotype was found a few times. The chain joins TRBV28 to TRBJ1-2; D call uncertain. Germline CDR1 and CDR2: MDHEN and SYDVKM. The CDR3 has 12 amino acids. Trimming pared 4 bases from V and 1 base from J, leaving 4 bases between. Written as DNA, the CDR3 is TGTGCCAGCAGTTGGAATAACTATGGCTACACCTTC. As protein: CASSWNNYGYTF.